Listed below are T cell receptor beta chains from one sample, sequenced in a study of cytomegalovirus exposure and HLA in healthy donors. Produced via immunoSEQ multiplex PCR; TCRdb's table is partial and in-frame only. The sample includes under 200,000 clones, 75% to 80% of them seen just once. The sample was PBMCs. All receptors derive from a woman aged 40 to 55 in good health and CMV-seropositive. The CDR3 runs from the conserved cysteine through the conserved F or W. A D gene is named only where the DNA matches it firmly. Size values are once, few and many counts, or a class for expanded clones, and some rows have none.

TRBD1 | TRBJ1-4 | once | TRBV5-1 | CASSPDRGTEKLFF | TGCGCCAGCAGCCCGGACAGGGGAACCGAAAAACTGTTTTTT
. | TRBJ2-7 | . | TRBV6-6 | CASSDLVDREQYF | TGTGCCAGCAGTGACTTAGTAGATCGCGAGCAGTACTTC
. | TRBJ1-5 | . | TRBV5-1 | CASSSGTPNQPQHF | TGCGCCAGCAGCTCCGGGACACCCAATCAGCCCCAGCATTTT
. | TRBJ1-4 | . | TRBV11-2 | CASTRQAGDEKLFF | TGTGCCAGCACCCGACAGGCGGGGGATGAAAAACTGTTTTTT
TRBD1 | TRBJ1-2 | . | TRBV5-1 | CASKTGDRADGYTF | TGCGCCAGCAAAACCGGGGACAGGGCGGATGGCTACACCTTC
TRBD1 | TRBJ1-2 | . | TRBV7-7 | CASSLVWTGRYYGYTF | TGTGCCAGCAGCTTAGTTTGGACAGGGAGGTACTATGGCTACACCTTC
TRBD1 | TRBJ1-1 | . | TRBV6-5 | CASSFRGTYTEAFF | TGTGCCAGCAGCTTCAGGGGGACTTACACTGAAGCTTTCTTT
TRBD1 | TRBJ1-4 | . | TRBV11-2 | CASSTDRGKEKLFF | TGTGCCAGCAGCACGGACAGGGGGAAGGAAAAACTGTTTTTT
. | TRBJ1-1 | few | TRBV28 | CASSFSKAGYTEAFF | TGTGCCAGCAGTTTCTCTAAGGCAGGATACACTGAAGCTTTCTTT
TRBD2 | TRBJ2-1 | . | TRBV5-1 | CASSLLAGAYNEQFF | TGCGCCAGCAGCCTACTAGCGGGAGCCTACAATGAGCAGTTCTTC
TRBD1 | TRBJ1-2 | . | TRBV5-4 | CASSIGQGASGYTF | TGTGCCAGCAGCATCGGACAGGGGGCTAGTGGCTACACCTTC
TRBD2 | TRBJ2-1 | few | TRBV30 | CAWYSGRAGQFF | TGTGCCTGGTATAGCGGGAGGGCCGGGCAGTTCTTC
TRBD1 | TRBJ2-1 | . | TRBV2 | CASRRIQGARNEQFF | TGTGCCAGCAGGCGGATACAGGGGGCCAGGAATGAGCAGTTCTTC
. | TRBJ2-7 | . | TRBV6-4 | CASRAKRQYF | TGTGCCAGCAGGGCCAAACGGCAGTACTTC